The present TCR beta chain was sequenced within a study of cytomegalovirus exposure and HLA in healthy donors. Study at large: Earlier, 150 million to 200 million T cells were analyzed, and some 120 million unique TCR beta sequences were found among them. The study's findings and limits: Cytomegalovirus association was listed for around 170 TCR beta chains. Another analysis was done later, and it associated more than 15,000 TCR beta sequences with HLA alleles at 0.05 false discovery rate.

Note on this clone: Antigen unknown.

Amplification used 60 Vbeta primers and 13 Jbeta primers. Some clones are missing from TCRdb's copy, which holds only in-frame ones; the method was immunoSEQ multiplex PCR. The sample shows roughly 150,000 clones, roughly 70% of them seen only once. Germline CDR1 is KGHSH and CDR2 is LQKENI. Trimming cost V 3 bases and J 4 bases, with 15 bases left between them. There are 16 residues in the CDR3. What was sequenced was PBMCs. The receptor was isolated from a man in his sixties in good health and CMV-seronegative. The V gene is TRBV18, the J gene TRBJ1-4, with D unresolved. The CDR3 nucleotides read TGTGCCAGCTCACCGGGTTCGGTCAGGAATAATGAAAAACTGTTTTTT. This sequence encodes CASSPGSVRNNEKLFF.